This is a list of T cell receptor beta chains from one sample in a study of T-cell reconstitution after alpha-beta-depleted transplantation in children. TCRdb reprocessed the PCR reads via MiXCR and lists one record per CDR3 protein. This table holds under 450,000 distinct CDR3 sequences, approximately 12% found once. Sequences were derived from PBMCs, sampled from the stem cell graft. The receptors were gathered from a human donor who donated a stem cell graft to a child with Fanconi anemia. The CDR3 runs from the conserved cysteine through the conserved F or W. The D gene is left open where the match is weak. Not all rows give a size; the values are once, few, many and, for expanded clones, a class.

d_gene,j_gene,abundance,v_gene,CDR3aa,CDR3nt
.,TRBJ2-2,many,TRBV30,CAWRSRDTVTGELFF,TGTGCCTGGCGGTCTCGGGACACAGTCACCGGGGAGCTGTTTTTT
TRBD1,TRBJ1-5,.,TRBV4-3,CASSQLQGAEQPQHF,TGCGCCAGCAGCCAGCTACAGGGGGCGGAACAGCCCCAGCATTTT
.,TRBJ2-3,many,TRBV5-1,CASSAGTYLSTDTQYF,TGCGCCAGCAGCGCGGGGACCTATCTTAGCACAGATACGCAGTATTTT
.,TRBJ1-1,many,TRBV11-3,CASSLFQGEAFF,TGTGCCAGCAGCTTGTTCCAGGGTGAAGCTTTCTTT
TRBD2,TRBJ2-1,.,TRBV11-2,CASSLVGGGYNEQFF,TGTGCCAGCAGCTTAGTTGGCGGGGGTTACAATGAGCAGTTCTTC
TRBD2,TRBJ2-1,many,TRBV28,CASSFLLAGGYNEQFF,TGTGCCAGCAGTTTCTTACTAGCGGGGGGTTACAATGAGCAGTTCTTC
.,TRBJ2-1,many,TRBV7-2,CASSSQLGGGNEQFF,TGTGCCAGCAGCTCTCAATTGGGGGGTGGGAATGAGCAGTTCTTC
TRBD2,TRBJ2-3,.,TRBV6-2/TRBV6-3,CASRWTSSTDTQYF,TGTGCCAGCAGGTGGACTAGCAGTACAGATACGCAGTATTTT
.,TRBJ1-2,.,TRBV20-1,CSARNGRGSYGYTF,TGCAGTGCTAGAAATGGAAGAGGAAGCTATGGCTACACCTTC
.,TRBJ2-7,many,TRBV4-2,CASSQDKGSYEQYF,TGTGCCAGCAGCCAAGATAAGGGGTCCTACGAGCAGTACTTC
TRBD2,TRBJ2-1,.,TRBV29-1,CSARTSGRAYNEQFF,TGCAGCGCACGGACTAGCGGGAGGGCCTACAATGAGCAGTTCTTC
TRBD1,TRBJ2-7,.,TRBV19,CASSNGPGTDYEQYF,TGTGCCAGTAGTAATGGCCCCGGGACAGACTACGAGCAGTACTTC
TRBD2,TRBJ2-5,few,TRBV11-2,CASSLNGGETQYF,TGTGCCAGCAGCTTAAACGGGGGGGAGACCCAGTACTTC
.,TRBJ1-1,few,TRBV4-3,CASSFTRESEAFF,TGCGCCAGCAGCTTCACCCGGGAGTCTGAAGCTTTCTTT
.,TRBJ2-2,few,TRBV25-1,CASRGGYPGELFF,TGTGCCAGCAGGGGAGGTTATCCCGGGGAGCTGTTTTTT
.,TRBJ2-1,few,TRBV12-3/TRBV12-4,CASSLVTREQFF,TGTGCCAGCAGTTTGGTCACTCGTGAGCAGTTCTTC
TRBD1,TRBJ2-2,.,TRBV6-5,CASSYVAGGAGGELFF,TGTGCCAGCAGTTACGTGGCAGGGGGCGCTGGGGGGGAGCTGTTTTTT
TRBD1,TRBJ2-2,.,TRBV11-2,CASSVGTDRTGELFF,TGTGCCAGCAGCGTCGGGACAGACCGTACCGGGGAGCTGTTTTTT
.,TRBJ2-1,many,TRBV5-1,CASSLAVPPNEQFF,TGCGCCAGCAGCTTGGCCGTCCCACCCAATGAGCAGTTCTTC
TRBD1,TRBJ2-5,many,TRBV29-1,CSARGPQIQETQYF,TGCAGCGCCAGGGGGCCTCAAATCCAAGAGACCCAGTACTTC
.,TRBJ1-1,many,TRBV7-9,CASSPRVNTEAFF,TGTGCCAGCAGCCCCCGGGTGAACACTGAAGCTTTCTTT
.,TRBJ2-5,.,TRBV5-1,CASSLRDPGTTQYF,TGCGCCAGCAGCTTGCGGGACCCGGGGACGACCCAGTACTTC
TRBD2,TRBJ2-4,.,TRBV11-1,CASSSSGGAKNIQYF,TGTGCCAGCAGCTCTAGCGGGGGGGCCAAAAACATTCAGTACTTC
.,TRBJ1-1,.,TRBV12-3/TRBV12-4,CASELSPGLPTEAFF,TGTGCCAGCGAGTTGTCCCCAGGGTTACCTACTGAAGCTTTCTTT
TRBD1,TRBJ1-2,few,TRBV20-1,CSATPGQGLEGYTF,TGCAGTGCTACCCCGGGACAGGGTTTAGAGGGCTACACCTTC
TRBD1,TRBJ1-1,few,TRBV12-3/TRBV12-4,CASTLWDRANTEAFF,TGTGCCAGCACCCTGTGGGACAGGGCGAACACTGAAGCTTTCTTT
TRBD1,TRBJ1-6,many,TRBV2,CASTPRTGHSPLHF,TGTGCCAGCACCCCAAGGACAGGGCATTCACCCCTCCACTTT
TRBD1,TRBJ2-7,.,TRBV7-8,CASSFPGQTAYEQYF,TGTGCCAGCAGCTTTCCGGGACAGACTGCCTACGAGCAGTACTTC
.,TRBJ1-1,.,TRBV20-1,CSAIETGRWNTEAFF,TGCAGTGCTATAGAGACGGGACGATGGAACACTGAAGCTTTCTTT
.,TRBJ1-5,few,TRBV20-1,CSARDGSFNQPQHF,TGCAGTGCTAGAGATGGTAGTTTCAATCAGCCCCAGCATTTT
.,TRBJ2-1,few,TRBV6-2/TRBV6-3,CASMAAYNEQFF,TGTGCCAGCATGGCGGCTTACAATGAGCAGTTCTTC
.,TRBJ2-5,many,TRBV20-1,CSARFPGSETQYF,TGCAGTGCTAGGTTCCCAGGGTCGGAGACCCAGTACTTC
TRBD1,TRBJ2-3,.,TRBV11-2,CASSSQSETGGGGTDTQYF,TGTGCCAGCAGCTCACAATCAGAAACAGGGGGCGGGGGCACAGATACGCAGTATTTT
TRBD1,TRBJ1-1,.,TRBV7-2,CASSFDRARGAFF,TGTGCCAGCAGCTTTGACAGGGCTAGGGGAGCTTTCTTT
.,TRBJ1-3,.,TRBV25-1,CASSEPGYSGNTIYF,TGTGCCAGCAGTGAACCGGGCTACTCTGGAAACACCATATATTTT
.,TRBJ2-7,few,TRBV30,CAWSAGLSYEQYF,TGTGCCTGGAGTGCCGGGCTATCCTACGAGCAGTACTTC
.,TRBJ1-1,.,TRBV29-1,CSVPRGSGATEAFF,TGCAGCGTCCCCCGGGGATCAGGGGCCACTGAAGCTTTCTTT
TRBD2,TRBJ2-5,.,TRBV11-2,CASSPMGFSGGYQETQYF,TGTGCCAGCAGTCCGATGGGATTTAGCGGGGGTTACCAAGAGACCCAGTACTTC
.,TRBJ2-3,many,TRBV10-3,CAISASGTDTQYF,TGTGCCATCAGTGCGTCAGGAACAGATACGCAGTATTTT